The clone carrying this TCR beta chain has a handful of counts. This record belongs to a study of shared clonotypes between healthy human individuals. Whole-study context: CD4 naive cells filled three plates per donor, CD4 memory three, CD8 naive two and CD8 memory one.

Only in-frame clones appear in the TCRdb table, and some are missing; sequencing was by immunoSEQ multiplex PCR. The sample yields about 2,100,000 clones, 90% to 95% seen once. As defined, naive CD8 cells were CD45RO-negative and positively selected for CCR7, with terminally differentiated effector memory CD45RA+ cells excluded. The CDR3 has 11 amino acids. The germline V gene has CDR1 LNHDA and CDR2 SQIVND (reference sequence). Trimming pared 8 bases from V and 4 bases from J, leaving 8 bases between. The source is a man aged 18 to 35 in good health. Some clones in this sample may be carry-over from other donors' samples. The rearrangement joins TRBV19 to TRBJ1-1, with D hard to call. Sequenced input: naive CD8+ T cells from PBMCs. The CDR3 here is CASRSLTEAFF. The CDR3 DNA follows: TGTGCCAGTCGAAGTCTCACTGAAGCTTTCTTT.